This TCR beta chain was obtained from a study of shared clonotypes between healthy human individuals. There were no recent acute infections or vaccinations among the donors, who were healthy HIV-negative adults. Study-level points and caveats: All-four-donor shared clonotypes had higher generation probabilities than non-shared clonotypes did.

The deep-level immunoSEQ assay was used. Template for every sorted-subset replicate PCR totaled about 0.2 ug DNA, some 30,000 T cell genomes. TCRdb keeps only in-frame clones here, not all; method: immunoSEQ multiplex PCR. Among roughly 1,500,000 clones listed, approximately 98.5% were seen once. CDR1 SQVTM and CDR2 ANQGSEA come from the germline V gene. V was trimmed by 2 bases and J by 3 bases, leaving 9 bases between them. The CDR3 spans 13 residues. A remark on this clone: Its cognate antigen is unknown. Other nucleotide sequences in the sample specify the same CDR3.

The V call is TRBV29-1, the J call TRBJ2-3; D unresolved. Sequenced sample: naive CD4+ T cells sorted from blood. Specified subset: CD45RA+ positively selected. The clonotype was recovered from a man aged 25-40 years in good health. CDR3 protein: CSVELSGTDTQYF. CDR3 nucleotide sequence: TGCAGCGTTGAATTGTCTGGAACAGATACGCAGTATTTT.